What follows are 30 T cell receptor beta chains derived from one specimen sequenced in a study of T-cell reconstitution after alpha-beta-depleted transplantation in children. Unique molecular identifiers were incorporated into the prepared TCRbeta library. TCRdb called the PCR reads again in MiXCR, with one record for every CDR3 protein. The repertoire has a few hundred thousand distinct CDR3 sequences, about 16% of them found once; the top ten carry less than 30%. Sequenced material: PBMCs, mostly from graft donor cells, taken 360 days after TCRalphabeta/CD19-depleted stem cell transplant. These receptors were obtained from a boy under two years old who had a stem cell transplant for Wiskott-Aldrich syndrome, so the T cells may come from the graft donor.

The V and J genes are TRBV11-2 and TRBJ2-2; 14 nucleotides agree with TRBD2. The CDR3 is made up of 19 amino acids. J lost 4 bases, V lost 1 base, and 8 bases had no gene match. Germline CDR1 SGHAT, CDR2 FQNNGV. The CDR3 DNA is TGTGCCAGCAGCTTAGTGGGACTAGCGGGAGTTGGTCGCACCGGGGAGCTGTTTTTT. Translated, it gives CASSLVGLAGVGRTGELFF.

There are a few counts of this clonotype. V gene TRBV25-1 combines with J gene TRBJ1-1, with D uncertain. The V end was cut by 4 bases, the J end by 7 bases, with 13 bases between. Germline CDR1 and CDR2: MGHDK and SYGVNS. This CDR3 has 13 amino acids. DNA for the CDR3: TGTGCCAGCAGTGCCCATGGACGCGATGAAGCTTTCTTT. Protein: CASSAHGRDEAFF.

This clonotype appeared a few times. V is TRBV21-1 and J is TRBJ2-7. TRBV21-1 is noted as a pseudogene. The CDR3 covers 14 residues. DNA of the CDR3: TGTGCCAGCACCAACAGCGGGGCTCCCTACGAGCAGTACTTC. Translation gives CASTNSGAPYEQYF.

This chain connects TRBV7-9 to TRBJ1-1; 7 bases align to TRBD1. V lost 0 bases and J lost 4; bases outside the gene matches: 11. The CDR3 runs 17 residues. In germline, CDR1 is SEHNR, CDR2 FQNEAQ (reference sequence). The CDR3 sequence: CASSLARPEGAVTEAFF. In DNA, the CDR3 is TGTGCCAGCAGCTTAGCGCGACCAGAGGGGGCGGTCACTGAAGCTTTCTTT.

V and J are TRBV2 and TRBJ2-3; TRBD1 matches 9 bases. CDR1 is SNHLY, CDR2 FYNNEI, per germline. Losses at the gene ends were 11 bases for V and 6 bases for J; bases not matched to a gene: 6. This CDR3 comprises 12 residues. CDR3 coding DNA: TGTGCCGCTGGGACAGGGTCGGATACGCAGTATTTT. Residues: CAAGTGSDTQYF.

This clonotype was seen more than once but under ten times. This chain uses TRBV7-9 with TRBJ2-1, with D unresolved. The germline CDR1 and CDR2 sequences are SEHNR and FQNEAQ (reference sequence). The ends were cut back, 5 bases at V and 5 bases at J, with 16 bases in the middle. The CDR3 loop spans 15 amino acids. CDR3 in amino acids: CASSLSFALDNEQFF. The CDR3 nucleotides read TGTGCCAGCAGCCTCAGCTTTGCCCTAGACAATGAGCAGTTCTTC. Supplemented by reference TRBV7-9 and TRBJ2-1, the full variable domain reads DTGVSQNPRHKITKRGQNVTFRCDPISEHNRLYWYRQTLGQGPEFLTYFQNEAQLEKSRLLSDRFSAERPKGSFSTLEIQRTEQGDSAMYLCASSLSFALDNEQFFGPGTRLTVL.

This clonotype came up many times. The genes are TRBV10-3 and TRBJ2-3, with 13 bases identical to TRBD2. The CDR3 spans 15 residues. V shed 8 bases and J 2 bases; nucleotides not matched to a gene: 4. Germline loops: CDR1 ENHRY, CDR2 SYGVKD. CDR3 region: CAIGGLAGITDTQYF. DNA of the CDR3: TGTGCCATCGGGGGACTAGCGGGGATCACAGATACGCAGTATTTT.

This clonotype was counted ten times or more. This chain connects TRBV25-1 to TRBJ2-7; D is uncertain. This CDR3 region has 12 residues. Germline V gene lookup returns CDR1 MGHDK and CDR2 SYGVNS. V shed 2 bases and J shed 4 bases, with 6 bases lying between them. CDR3 bases: TGTGCCAGCAGTGAAGGTGTTTACGAGCAGTACTTC. This gives the protein CASSEGVYEQYF.

In its sample, this clonotype was seen a few times. The chain employs TRBV14 and TRBJ1-1, with a tentative D call TRBD1 (6 bases). Germline-derived CDR1 and CDR2 are SGHDN and FVKESK. This CDR3 is 17 amino acids long. Trimming shortened V by 0 bases and J by 3 bases, and 17 bases separated the two germline ends. The CDR3 is CASSQDPWAEGDTEAFF. CDR3 nucleotides: TGTGCCAGCAGCCAAGATCCCTGGGCAGAGGGGGACACTGAAGCTTTCTTT.

This rearrangement joins TRBV5-6 to TRBJ2-1; D is undetermined. In germline, CDR1 is SGHDT, CDR2 YYEEEE. V was cut by 2 bases and J by 7 bases, with 13 bases left in between. The CDR3 has 14 residues. The CDR3 region is CASSFREVLNEQFF. The CDR3 DNA sequence: TGTGCCAGCAGCTTCCGAGAAGTCTTGAATGAGCAGTTCTTC.

This clonotype was seen more than once but under ten times. The V call is TRBV5-1, the J call TRBJ2-1; D may be TRBD1 (5 bases). The V and J ends lost 1 base and 5 bases respectively, with 7 bases between them. Germline CDR1 SGHRS, CDR2 YFSETQ. The CDR3 is made up of 13 amino acids. The DNA for the CDR3 is TGCGCCAGCAGCTTGAGACAGAACAATGAGCAGTTCTTC. Translated: CASSLRQNNEQFF.

This clonotype occurred a few times. The V gene is TRBV23-1, the J gene TRBJ2-1, with 11 bases aligning to TRBD2. TRBV23-1 is an ORF, and what it does is uncertain. After removal of 0 bases from V and 8 bases from J, the junction contained 3 bases not matched to a gene. CDR3 size: 15 residues. CDR3 nucleotides: TGCGCCAGCAGTCAATCGGTGACTAGCGGGGATGAGCAGTTCTTC. This encodes CASSQSVTSGDEQFF.

This clonotype showed up just a few times. This chain uses TRBV28 with TRBJ2-1; D may be TRBD2 (5 bases). The V gene's germline CDR1 is MDHEN and CDR2 SYDVKM. V dropped 5 bases and J dropped 3 bases, with 17 bases sitting between them. This CDR3 spans 16 amino acids. The CDR3 coding sequence is TGTGCCAGCAGTCCCATCGGTGGGAGCTTCTACAATGAGCAGTTCTTC. Protein sequence: CASSPIGGSFYNEQFF.

This clonotype was observed a handful of times. V and J are TRBV20-1 and TRBJ2-4, with 8 bases matching TRBD2. There are 15 residues in the CDR3. V gave up 5 bases and J gave up 1 base; unmatched junction bases: 7. Germline V CDR1 and CDR2: DFQATT, SNEGSKA (reference sequence). The CDR3 bases are TGCAGTGCTCCACAACTAGCGGCGGCCAAAAACATTCAGTACTTC. Translation gives CSAPQLAAAKNIQYF.

This clonotype was counted a few times. The chain joins TRBV20-1 to TRBJ2-3, with TRBD2 identical over 8 bases. The CDR3 runs to 13 residues. CDR1 and CDR2 (germline): DFQATT, SNEGSKA (reference sequence). The ends lost 4 bases at V and 3 bases at J; junction bases unmatched: 3. The CDR3 DNA follows: TGCAGTGCTAAATTAGCGGGGACAGATACGCAGTATTTT. Protein sequence: CSAKLAGTDTQYF.

This clonotype was seen a handful of times. The CDR3 DNA sequence: TGCGCCAGCAGCCAAGGCCTAGTACAGTTCTTC. Translation: CASSQGLVQFF. The V call is TRBV4-3, the J call TRBJ2-1, with unresolved D. The germline V gene has CDR1 LGHNA and CDR2 YSLEER. This CDR3 has 11 amino acids. Trimming removed 1 base from V and 13 bases from J, with 8 bases in between.

This clonotype was counted a few times. The gene calls are TRBV7-2 and TRBJ2-2; 11 bases agree with TRBD2. The V gene end was trimmed by 0 bases and the J gene end by 0 bases; junction bases not matched to a gene: 9. Germline lookup yields CDR1 SGHTA and CDR2 FQGNSA. The length of the CDR3 is 20 residues. The CDR3 loop is CASSLARTSGRSANTGELFF. For the CDR3, the DNA is TGTGCCAGCAGCTTAGCGCGTACTAGCGGGAGAAGCGCGAACACCGGGGAGCTGTTTTTT.

The V gene is TRBV3-1, the J gene TRBJ1-2; a weak D match, TRBD1 (6 bases). The CDR3 consists of 14 residues. V dropped 3 bases and J dropped 5 bases, with 13 bases sitting between them. Germline V gives CDR1 LGHDT, CDR2 YNNKEL (reference sequence). CDR3 amino acids: CASSQRHRAYGYTF. Written as DNA, the CDR3 is TGTGCCAGCAGCCAGCGCCACAGGGCGTATGGCTACACCTTC.

This clonotype occurred a few times. This chain links TRBV10-3 with TRBJ2-3; tentatively, D is TRBD2 (5 bases). V lost 10 bases and J 2 bases, leaving 16 bases between the germline ends. This CDR3 contains 14 residues. Per germline, CDR1 ENHRY and CDR2 SYGVKD. The CDR3 loop reads CATKLVLATDTQYF. The CDR3 bases are TGTGCCACCAAACTAGTCCTGGCCACAGATACGCAGTATTTT.

The rearrangement uses TRBV5-1 and TRBJ2-1; no reliable D call. The ends were cut back, 6 bases at V and 8 bases at J, with 18 bases in the middle. CDR3 length: 14 amino acids. In germline, CDR1 is SGHRS, CDR2 YFSETQ. The CDR3 DNA reads as TGCGCCAGCAATCTCTGGAGCTTGAGCCATGAGCAGTTCTTC. It is translated as CASNLWSLSHEQFF.

The chain couples TRBV10-3 to TRBJ1-1; a weak D match, TRBD1 (5 bases). Germline CDR1 is ENHRY and CDR2 is SYGVKD. Trimming removed 8 bases at V and 5 bases at J, with 12 bases between. The length of the CDR3 is 12 residues. CDR3 coding DNA: TGTGCCATCCAGGGTTCGGGTACTGAAGCTTTCTTT. This encodes CAIQGSGTEAFF.

This clonotype was seen only a few times. The V call is TRBV29-1, the J call TRBJ2-3; unclear D gene. The CDR3 consists of 12 residues. The V and J ends lost 3 bases and 1 base respectively, with 5 bases between them. CDR1 SQVTM and CDR2 ANQGSEA come from the germline V gene. CDR3 nucleotide sequence: TGCAGCGTTGACTTGGGCACAGATACGCAGTATTTT. It encodes CSVDLGTDTQYF.

This clonotype was seen repeatedly, ten times or more. The chain is built from TRBV12-3 or TRBV12-4 and TRBJ2-1; a possible D gene is TRBD2 (6 bases). Trimming cost V 2 bases and J 6 bases, with 17 bases left between them. This CDR3 is built from 16 residues. The CDR3 sequence: CASSLRVAARGNEQFF. DNA of the CDR3: TGTGCCAGCAGTTTACGAGTAGCGGCCCGGGGCAATGAGCAGTTCTTC.

This clonotype was picked up a small number of times. This sequence joins TRBV20-1 and TRBJ2-3; 10 bases align to TRBD2. Germline-derived CDR1 and CDR2 are DFQATT and SNEGSKA (reference sequence). The CDR3 sequence is 15 residues long. V was clipped by 3 bases and J by 5 bases; unmatched bases: 8. DNA for the CDR3: TGCAGTGCTAGGTGGCTAGCGGGGGTGGAAGATACGCAGTATTTT. Protein product: CSARWLAGVEDTQYF.

This chain joins TRBV5-1 and TRBJ2-2; no reliable D call. Trimming took 4 bases from V and 3 from J, leaving 16 bases between them. This CDR3 has 16 residues. Germline lookup yields CDR1 SGHRS and CDR2 YFSETQ. In DNA, the CDR3 is TGCGCCAGCAGCGTACGCCCCAGGTCGTACACCGGGGAGCTGTTTTTT. It is translated as CASSVRPRSYTGELFF.

V is TRBV3-1 and J is TRBJ2-1; 10 positions agree with TRBD2. The length of the CDR3 is 15 residues. V lost 8 bases to trimming and J lost 6 bases; unmatched junction nucleotides: 10. Germline CDR1 is LGHDT and CDR2 is YNNKEL (reference sequence). The CDR3 protein is CASGNGLAAINEQFF. CDR3 in DNA: TGTGCCAGCGGGAACGGACTAGCGGCCATCAATGAGCAGTTCTTC.

The chain recombines TRBV3-1 with TRBJ2-7; either TRBD1 or TRBD2 may supply D (6 bases each). CDR3 size: 13 residues. Germline loops: CDR1 LGHDT, CDR2 YNNKEL (reference sequence). CDR3 coding DNA: TGTGCTGTGGGGGGCGTTCTGGGCTACGAGCAGTACTTC. Translating it yields CAVGGVLGYEQYF.

The genes are TRBV10-3 and TRBJ2-2; 9 bases fit TRBD2. Germline V gives CDR1 ENHRY, CDR2 SYGVKD. This CDR3 spans 14 amino acids. The junction had 3 bases not matched to a gene; V was cut back by 7 bases and J by 3 bases. CDR3: CAITSGMDTGELFF. CDR3 coding DNA: TGTGCCATCACTAGCGGGATGGACACCGGGGAGCTGTTTTTT.

This clonotype was detected a few times. CDR3 sequence reads: CASSNRNSRTVEQFF. CDR3 nucleotide sequence: TGTGCCAGTAGTAATCGCAATTCACGGACAGTTGAGCAGTTCTTC. The chain uses TRBV19 and TRBJ2-1; tentatively, D is TRBD1 (6 bases). Trimming pared 4 bases from V and 9 bases from J, leaving 19 bases between. Germline CDR1 and CDR2: LNHDA and SQIVND (reference sequence). CDR3 length equals 15 residues.

This clonotype appeared a few times. The chain couples TRBV20-1 to TRBJ2-7; D is uncertain. Germline assignment: CDR1 DFQATT and CDR2 SNEGSKA (reference sequence). Trimming stripped 3 bases from V and 3 bases from J, with 21 bases between. The CDR3 is 16 amino acids. The CDR3 DNA follows: TGCAGTGCTAGTAGTGTGTGGCCCCGACGCTTCTACGAGCAGTACTTC. It codes for CSASSVWPRRFYEQYF.